This T cell receptor beta chain was identified during a study of blood T cell repertoires in COVID-19. In the study overall: COVID-19 samples from acute and convalescent phases originated in the United States, Italy and Spain.

Measured with immunoSEQ multiplex PCR; TCRdb has only the in-frame clones, and not every one. The sample comprises some 200,000 clones, 88% of which are singletons, and 2.5% to 3% rests with the top ten. Recruits, aged roughly 18 to 89 years, lived in 20 to 30 US areas. The CDR3 sequence is 16 residues long. Trimming took off 5 bases at V and 0 bases at J, with 11 bases between the two ends. Germline V gene sequence: CDR1 SEHNR, CDR2 FQNEAQ (reference sequence). The sample taken for sequencing was PBMCs or T cells enriched from blood (not recorded which). This chain uses TRBV7-9 with TRBJ2-6; D perhaps matches TRBD1 (6 bases). The sequence derives from a woman aged 30 to 39 who had recovered from COVID-19. CDR3 sequence: CASSPGQTSGANVLTF. The CDR3 region has the DNA TGTGCCAGCAGCCCAGGACAGACCTCTGGGGCCAACGTCCTGACTTTC.